The 14 T cell receptor beta chains below all came from one sample that was sequenced in a study of vaccination and CD4 T cells after COVID-19. Treatment noted: roughly 11-day PBMC culture with coronavirus spike peptide pools or control peptides (ViraFEST assay). Their recognized antigens are unknown. The Oncomine TCR Beta short-read assay was what sequenced the DNA obtained from cultured CD4+ T cells. TCRdb passed the PCR reads through MiXCR, listing each CDR3 protein once. This sample has around 11,000 distinct CDR3 sequences, with about 75% found just once. The sample consisted of CD4+ T cells from blood, cultured in vitro. The receptors shown here come from a human donor who had recovered from COVID-19.

The CDR3 spells CASSYPGQASYEQYF. CDR3 DNA sequence: TGTGCCAGCAGTTACCCCGGACAGGCCTCCTACGAGCAGTACTTC. The chain employs TRBV6-5 and TRBJ2-7; 7 nucleotides line up with TRBD1. Looked up from germline, CDR1 is MNHEY and CDR2 is SVGAGI. Trimming removed 2 bases from V and 0 bases from J; junction bases left unmatched: 4. The CDR3 loop spans 15 amino acids.

V gene TRBV28 combines with J gene TRBJ2-3; 10 bases map to TRBD2. Unmatched junction bases numbered 9, after V lost 6 bases and J lost 0 bases. Germline CDR1 reads MDHEN; CDR2 reads SYDVKM. The CDR3 consists of 17 residues. This CDR3 reads CASSNLAGALSTDTQYF. Here the CDR3 DNA reads TGTGCCAGCAGCAACCTAGCGGGAGCTCTTAGCACAGATACGCAGTATTTT.

This clonotype was recorded only once. The chain combines TRBV2 with TRBJ2-3; the D is unclear. In germline, CDR1 is SNHLY, CDR2 FYNNEI. V was cut by 4 bases and J by 10 bases, with 9 bases left in between. CDR3 length: 11 residues. Here the CDR3 reads CASSGAVAQYF. For the CDR3, the DNA is TGTGCCAGCAGTGGGGCGGTTGCGCAGTATTTT.

The CDR3: CASSYSRLDTEAFF. In nucleotides, the CDR3 is TGTGCCAGCAGTTACTCTAGGTTGGACACTGAAGCTTTCTTT. This sequence joins TRBV6-5 and TRBJ1-1, with D hard to call. This CDR3 comprises 14 residues. Germline CDR1 MNHEY, CDR2 SVGAGI. V was pared by 0 bases and J by 3 bases, with 8 bases between.

The V gene is TRBV24-1, the J gene TRBJ1-5; no clear D. Per the germline V gene, CDR1 is KGHDR and CDR2 is SFDVKD. V lost 3 bases and J lost 4, with 15 bases in between. This CDR3 has 16 amino acids. CDR3 nucleotides: TGTGCCACCAGTGATCCCCGGTGGAGAAGGAATCAGCCCCAGCATTTT. It codes for CATSDPRWRRNQPQHF.

The chain couples TRBV7-8 to TRBJ2-2, with D unclear. This CDR3 is built from 14 residues. Germline assignment: CDR1 SGHVS and CDR2 FQNEAQ. V lost 1 base to trimming and J lost 6 bases, with 9 bases between them. CDR3 protein: CASSLGVGAGELFF. CDR3 DNA sequence: TGTGCCAGCAGCTTAGGCGTTGGGGCCGGGGAGCTGTTTTTT.

The rearrangement uses TRBV11-2 and TRBJ2-3; 11 bases are shared with TRBD2. The CDR3 spans 15 residues. The V gene's germline CDR1 is SGHAT and CDR2 FQNNGV. V dropped 0 bases and J dropped 4; count of bases not matched to a gene: 0. The CDR3 DNA is TGTGCCAGCAGCTTAGATAGCGGGAGGGCAGATACGCAGTATTTT. This codes for CASSLDSGRADTQYF.

This clonotype is medium-sized. The chain carries TRBV24-1 and TRBJ2-3, with D unclear. Germline CDR1 is KGHDR and CDR2 is SFDVKD. The V end was cut by 6 bases, the J end by 2 bases, with 14 bases between. The CDR3 extends over 15 amino acids. The CDR3 region has the DNA TGTGCCACCAGTCTTTCGGGTTTGCCCACAGATACGCAGTATTTT. Translating it yields CATSLSGLPTDTQYF.

The CDR3 DNA sequence: TGTGCCACCAGCAGAGATCCAATGATAACCTACAATGAGCAGTTCTTC. This codes for CATSRDPMITYNEQFF. The rearrangement uses TRBV15 and TRBJ2-1; D is unclear. Germline loops: CDR1 LNHNV, CDR2 YYDKDF (reference sequence). The CDR3 loop spans 16 amino acids. The ends were cut back, 0 bases at V and 2 bases at J, with 11 bases in the middle.

The chain employs TRBV7-9 and TRBJ1-1, with 11 bases aligning to TRBD1. The CDR3 covers 14 residues. Germline V gives CDR1 SEHNR, CDR2 FQNEAQ (reference sequence). V was pared by 5 bases and J by 4 bases, with 3 bases of the junction left unmatched. Here the CDR3 DNA reads TGTGCCAGCAGCCCCGGGACAGGGGGCACTGAAGCTTTCTTT. This translates into CASSPGTGGTEAFF.

This clonotype was detected only a few times. The chain carries TRBV6-2 or TRBV6-3 and TRBJ1-5; D possibly corresponds to TRBD1 (6 bases). Germline V gene sequence: CDR1 MNHEY, CDR2 SVGEGT. The V and J ends lost 6 bases and 4 bases respectively, with 13 bases between them. This CDR3 has 14 residues. The CDR3 sequence: CASSRGTPNQPQHF. The CDR3 bases are TGTGCCAGCAGCCGCGGGACACCGAATCAGCCCCAGCATTTT.

The chain joins TRBV6-2 or TRBV6-3 to TRBJ2-1; the match to TRBD2 covers 9 bases. Looked up from germline, CDR1 is MNHEY and CDR2 is SVGEGT. The ends lost 6 bases at V and 0 bases at J; junction bases unmatched: 6. This CDR3 is built from 16 residues. CDR3 region: CASRTHSGGSYNEQFF. DNA of the CDR3: TGTGCCAGCAGAACCCATAGCGGGGGCTCCTACAATGAGCAGTTCTTC.

The V call is TRBV7-2, the J call TRBJ1-1; possibly TRBD1 for D (5 bases). The germline gives CDR1 SGHTA, CDR2 FQGNSA. The CDR3 extends over 13 amino acids. V lost 6 bases, J lost 1 base, and 9 bases lay in between. The DNA for the CDR3 is TGTGCCAGCAGTACCGGGACGAACACTGAAGCTTTCTTT. It is translated as CASSTGTNTEAFF.

V is TRBV27 and J is TRBJ2-7; D is unclear. V lost 5 bases and J lost 7, with 15 bases in between. Looked up from germline, CDR1 is MNHEY and CDR2 is SMNVEV (reference sequence). This CDR3 has 13 amino acids. CDR3: CASSNLGLGEQYF. The DNA of the CDR3 is TGTGCCAGCAGTAATCTGGGGTTGGGGGAGCAGTACTTC.